These 14 T cell receptor beta chains came from one sample sequenced in a study of cytomegalovirus exposure and HLA in healthy donors. Both 60 Vbeta primers and 13 Jbeta primers went into the PCR. The repertoire was sequenced with immunoSEQ multiplex PCR; TCRdb's copy has only in-frame clones and lacks some. The sample contains around 100,000 clones, 84% of which appear only once. Sequenced: PBMCs. These receptors all come from a woman aged 18 to 35 in good health and CMV-seropositive.

The chain has TRBV19 and TRBJ1-2, with a tentative D call TRBD1 (6 bases). V was cut by 5 bases and J by 0 bases, with 13 bases left in between. The CDR3 is made up of 15 amino acids. The germline V gene encodes CDR1 LNHDA and CDR2 SQIVND (reference sequence). CDR3 DNA: TGTGCCAGTAGTGCCACAGGGACCTCTAACTATGGCTACACCTTC. It specifies CASSATGTSNYGYTF.

This chain joins TRBV7-9 and TRBJ2-7; 7 bases fit TRBD1. There are 15 residues in the CDR3. Per the germline V gene, CDR1 is SEHNR and CDR2 is FQNEAQ (reference sequence). V lost 1 base to trimming and J lost 1 base; unmatched junction nucleotides: 4. The CDR3 loop reads CASSLGDSGSYEQYF. The CDR3 bases are TGTGCCAGCAGCTTAGGGGACAGCGGTTCCTACGAGCAGTACTTC.

This chain uses TRBV7-9 with TRBJ2-5; D is possibly TRBD2 (6 bases). The ends were cut back, 7 bases at V and 4 bases at J, with 10 bases in the middle. Germline CDR1 and CDR2: SEHNR and FQNEAQ (reference sequence). CDR3 size: 12 residues. The CDR3 region is CASNQGGETQYF. Written as DNA, the CDR3 is TGTGCCAGCAACCAGGGAGGAGAGACCCAGTACTTC.

The rearrangement links TRBV15 to TRBJ2-5; TRBD2 is a possible D gene (5 bases). V shed 5 bases and J shed 5 bases, with 18 bases lying between them. The CDR3 covers 15 residues. Germline V gene data show CDR1 as LNHNV and CDR2 as YYDKDF (reference sequence). In nucleotides, the CDR3 is TGTGCCACCAGCTTAGGAGGCGTTAAGAGGGAGACCCAGTACTTC. Translated, it gives CATSLGGVKRETQYF.

This clone was seen just once. The V gene is TRBV29-1, the J gene TRBJ2-2; 8 bases map to TRBD2. The CDR3 covers 15 residues. V shed 5 bases, J shed 1 base, and the junction held 6 bases outside the gene matches. In germline, CDR1 is SQVTM, CDR2 ANQGSEA. This CDR3 reads CSVRLAKKNTGELFF. The CDR3 nucleotides are TGCAGCGTTCGACTAGCGAAAAAGAACACCGGGGAGCTGTTTTTT.

V gene TRBV4-1 combines with J gene TRBJ2-5; 8 positions agree with TRBD2. The V gene's germline CDR1 is MGHRA and CDR2 YSYEKL. There are 16 residues in the CDR3. V shed 5 bases, J shed 4 bases, and the junction held 12 bases outside the gene matches. CDR3 sequence: CASSSDPQAGAETQYF. In nucleotides, the CDR3 is TGCGCCAGCAGCAGCGACCCCCAAGCGGGGGCAGAGACCCAGTACTTC.

The chain joins TRBV7-8 to TRBJ2-7, with 11 positions matching TRBD2. CDR3 length equals 19 residues. CDR1 is SGHVS and CDR2 is FQNEAQ in the germline V gene. V was pared by 7 bases and J by 5 bases, with 22 bases of the junction left unmatched. The DNA of the CDR3 is TGTGCCAGCACCCCCACGTGGTTAGCGGGAGGGCCGCAGCGCAACGAGCAGTACTTC. As protein: CASTPTWLAGGPQRNEQYF.

A single count supports this clone. The V call is TRBV14, the J call TRBJ2-2; the match to TRBD2 covers 7 bases. With 4 bases clipped from V and 5 bases from J, the junction kept 4 bases outside the gene matches. The CDR3 has 14 residues. From germline, CDR1 is SGHDN and CDR2 FVKESK. The CDR3 bases are TGTGCCAGCAGCCGGTGGCGGGGGACCGGGGAGCTGTTTTTT. Its protein is CASSRWRGTGELFF. The full variable domain, completed using reference TRBV14 and TRBJ2-2, is EAGVTQFPSHSVIEKGQTVTLRCDPISGHDNLYWYRRVMGKEIKFLLHFVKESKQDESGMPNNRFLAERTGGTYSTLKVQPAELEDSGVYFCASSRWRGTGELFFGEGSRLTVL.

The sample holds one count of this clone. The chain carries TRBV2 and TRBJ1-1, with D uncertain. This CDR3 is built from 13 residues. The V end lost 8 bases, the J end lost 14 bases, and 24 bases lay between the germline ends. Germline V CDR1 and CDR2: SNHLY, FYNNEI. The CDR3 region is CASWEDLTQTPFF. The CDR3 DNA follows: TGTGCCAGCTGGGAGGACCTGACCCAAACCCCCTTCTTT.

The chain recombines TRBV30 with TRBJ1-4; D uncertain. CDR3 length equals 12 residues. Germline V gene sequence: CDR1 GTSNPN, CDR2 SVGIG (reference sequence). The germline V and J ends were trimmed by 1 base and 4 bases, with 4 bases remaining between them. The DNA of the CDR3 is TGTGCCTGGAGTGGCGGTAATGAAAAACTGTTTTTT. It translates to CAWSGGNEKLFF. The full variable domain, in which reference TRBV30 and TRBJ1-4 provide the parts outside the CDR3, is SQTIHQWPATLVQPVGSPLSLECTVEGTSNPNLYWYRQAAGRGLQLLFYSVGIGQISSEVPQNLSASRPQDRQFILSSKKLLLSDSGFYLCAWSGGNEKLFFGSGTQLSVL.

The chain uses TRBV5-4 and TRBJ2-5; 11 positions match TRBD1. With the DNA end fitting TRBJ2-7 better, the J assignment may be wrong. Germline CDR1 SGHNT, CDR2 YYREEE (reference sequence). The CDR3 extends over 16 amino acids. CDR3 sequence: CASSPGSGTGGYEQYF. CDR3 in DNA: TGTGCCAGCAGCCCGGGGAGCGGGACAGGGGGTTACGAGCAGTACTTC.

The rearrangement uses TRBV19 and TRBJ2-7; 9 bases align to TRBD2. V lost 1 base to trimming and J lost 4 bases; unmatched junction nucleotides: 2. CDR1 is LNHDA and CDR2 is SQIVND in the germline V gene (reference sequence). The CDR3 is 14 amino acids. CDR3 in DNA: TGTGCCAGTAGTATAGTAGCGGGAGTGTACGAGCAGTACTTC. Amino acid sequence: CASSIVAGVYEQYF.

The chain links TRBV10-2 to TRBJ2-7; D call uncertain. V was clipped by 8 bases and J by 6 bases, with 20 bases between them. From germline, CDR1 is WSHSY and CDR2 SAAADI. The CDR3 loop spans 14 amino acids. CDR3 residues: CASLPTGSKLEQYF. In DNA form, the CDR3 reads TGCGCCAGCCTACCGACCGGGTCGAAGCTCGAGCAGTACTTC.

This clone was picked up one time. This rearrangement joins TRBV5-1 to TRBJ1-1; D not resolved. V lost 0 bases to trimming and J lost 11 bases, with 17 bases between them. From germline, CDR1 is SGHRS and CDR2 YFSETQ. The CDR3 is 14 amino acids. The CDR3 DNA reads TGCGCCAGCAGCTTGGGGATTAGCAGGACTGGGGCTTTCTTT. Its translation is CASSLGISRTGAFF.